This T cell receptor beta chain emerged from a study of blood T cell repertoires in COVID-19. Across the study: The United States, Italy and Spain provided the acute and convalescent COVID-19 samples. PBMCs, B-cell-depleted T cells, or T cells were the source of the cDNA or gDNA that made up the material.

The CDR3 length is 19 residues. With 7 bases clipped from V and 5 bases from J, the junction kept 25 bases outside the gene matches. Germline assignment: CDR1 MDHEN and CDR2 SYDVKM. In the authors' methods: Amplified reference gene primers provided the basis for estimating nucleated cell counts. Repertoires were generated with immunoSEQ multiplex PCR, while TCRdb's copy carries only in-frame clones and drops some. V and J calls and clone size come straight from that table; D and trimming were deduced from the DNA. The table lists some 89,000 clones, 87% of them singletons. J is TRBJ2-5 and V is TRBV28; 7 positions agree with TRBD2. This clonotype originated in a human donor in a cohort sampled during active COVID-19. What was sequenced was peripheral blood. Here the CDR3 reads CASNMVSCRWEGGDETQYF. CDR3 sequence (DNA): TGTGCCAGCAACATGGTAAGCTGTAGGTGGGAGGGCGGAGACGAGACCCAGTACTTC.